This T cell receptor beta chain stems from a study of T cell responses to AZD1222 COVID-19 vaccine. Study-level results: Scientists sampled the repertoires only once the peak T cell response had passed. Breadth and depth of Spike-specific TCRs rose after two AZD1222 doses.

The method was immunoSEQ multiplex PCR; TCRdb's version includes in-frame clones alone and lacks a portion of them. Of roughly 100,000 clones listed, roughly nine tenths were seen once; the top ten hold 0.95% to 1.5%. Germline CDR1 is GTSNPN and CDR2 is SVGIG (reference sequence). J lost 9 bases, V lost 3 bases, and 14 bases had no gene match. The CDR3 runs 16 residues. This clone appeared a single time. The target antigen is unknown. The gene calls are TRBV30 and TRBJ1-6; 7 nucleotides align to TRBD1. This TCR derives from an adult in good health. Sequencing was performed on peripheral blood, taken on day 0 of AZD1222 vaccination. The DNA for the CDR3 is TGTGCCTGGAGCCCCGTAAGGGGGCGAAGCAGTTCACCCCTCCACTTT. Its protein product is CAWSPVRGRSSSPLHF.